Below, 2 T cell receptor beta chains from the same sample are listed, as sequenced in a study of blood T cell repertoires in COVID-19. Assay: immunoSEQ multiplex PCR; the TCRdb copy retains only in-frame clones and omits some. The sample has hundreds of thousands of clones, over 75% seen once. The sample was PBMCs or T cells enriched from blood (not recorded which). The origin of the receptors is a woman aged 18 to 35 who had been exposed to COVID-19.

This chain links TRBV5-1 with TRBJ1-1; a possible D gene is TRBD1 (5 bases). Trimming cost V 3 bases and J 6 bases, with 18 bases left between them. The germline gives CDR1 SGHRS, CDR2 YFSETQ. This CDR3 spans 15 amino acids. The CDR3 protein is CASSWGDFPKAEAFF. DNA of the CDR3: TGCGCCAGCAGCTGGGGGGACTTCCCTAAAGCTGAAGCTTTCTTT.

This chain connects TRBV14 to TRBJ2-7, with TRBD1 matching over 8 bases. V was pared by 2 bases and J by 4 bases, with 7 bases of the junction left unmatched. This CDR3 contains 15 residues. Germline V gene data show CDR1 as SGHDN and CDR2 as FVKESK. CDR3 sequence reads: CASSQPGQGSYEQYF. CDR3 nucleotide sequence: TGTGCCAGCAGCCAACCTGGACAGGGTAGTTACGAGCAGTACTTC.